Sequencing of this TCR beta chain was carried out in a study of PD-L1 blockade in urothelial cancer. The CDR3 consists of 14 residues. Germline CDR1 is MNHEY and CDR2 is SVGAGI. Trimming took off 2 bases at V and 8 bases at J, with 14 bases between the two ends. This table comes from immunoSEQ multiplex PCR, and its TCRdb copy is limited to in-frame clones, with some not included. The sample includes roughly 43,000 clones, 75% to 85% of them seen just once. Time point denoted: pretreatment peripheral blood. This clonotype was obtained from a man in his sixties with urothelial cancer. The rearrangement uses TRBV6-5 and TRBJ2-3; TRBD1 is a possible D gene (5 bases). This material consisted of PBMCs, taken around atezolizumab (anti-PD-L1) treatment. CDR3 DNA: TGTGCCAGCAGTTACACAGACGCGCAGGGTACGCAGTATTTT. This gives the protein CASSYTDAQGTQYF.